This TCR beta chain was sequenced for a study of T-cell memory formation after mild COVID-19. Whole-study context: TCR clusters were largely donor specific. General observations from the study: Researchers found some responding clones in pre-infection memory, a sign that cross-reactive memory joined.

The CDR3 is made up of 16 amino acids. Trimming at V came to 0 bases and at J to 5 bases, leaving 5 bases not matched to a gene. Germline V gives CDR1 SGDLS, CDR2 YYNGEE. A 5'RACE reaction primed in the constant segment made cDNA libraries of TCR alpha and TCR beta, and these carried sample barcodes and UMIs. From the 5' RACE reads, TCRdb called clonotypes with MiXCR, one entry per CDR3 protein. The sample has hundreds of thousands of distinct CDR3 sequences, about 23% seen once. A note on this clonotype: Antigen specificity is unknown.

The TCR was taken from an adult woman who had mild COVID-19 (a few samples of this study predate the infection). Cell type and time point are not known. The chain is built from TRBV9 and TRBJ2-5, with 12 bases lining up with TRBD2. Sample: PBMCs or a T cell subset sorted from them (not recorded which). CDR3: CASSVGTSGVGETQYF. The CDR3 coding sequence is TGTGCCAGCAGCGTAGGGACTAGCGGGGTGGGGGAGACCCAGTACTTC. Based on the CDR3 plus reference TRBV9 and TRBJ2-5, the full variable domain is DSGVTQTPKHLITATGQRVTLRCSPRSGDLSVYWYQQSLDQGLQFLIQYYNGEERAKGNILERFSAQQFPDLHSELNLSSLELGDSALYFCASSVGTSGVGETQYFGPGTRLLVL.